Shown below are 26 T cell receptor beta chains from a single sample sequenced in a study of lymphopenia after photon versus proton radiotherapy. Here immunoSEQ multiplex PCR was the method, and the copy in TCRdb shows in-frame clones only, minus some. The sample shows 30,000 to 45,000 clones, about 93% of them seen only once. This material consisted of peripheral blood, taken from a patient treated with photon-based radiotherapy. Every receptor here comes from a man in his 60s with cholangiocarcinoma.

In DNA, the CDR3 is TGTGCCAGCAGTTTGACCGGCCCCGGGGAGCTGTTTTTT. Translated: CASSLTGPGELFF. This sequence joins TRBV6-5 and TRBJ2-2; no reliable D call. This CDR3 spans 13 amino acids. The germline V and J ends were trimmed by 4 bases and 6 bases, with 9 bases remaining between them. Germline loops: CDR1 MNHEY, CDR2 SVGAGI.

This chain links TRBV6-5 with TRBJ1-6, with 8 bases matching TRBD1. CDR1 is MNHEY and CDR2 is SVGAGI in the germline V gene. This CDR3 has 13 amino acids. Trimming at V came to 8 bases and at J to 13 bases, leaving 10 bases not matched to a gene. This CDR3 reads CASGQDRDGPLHF. Written as DNA, the CDR3 is TGTGCCAGCGGACAGGACAGGGACGGGCCCCTCCACTTT.

This rearrangement joins TRBV28 to TRBJ1-2; TRBD1 matches at 9 bases. This CDR3 spans 12 amino acids. V was pared by 10 bases and J by 8 bases, with 8 bases of the junction left unmatched. Germline V lookup: CDR1 MDHEN, CDR2 SYDVKM. CDR3 bases: TGTGCCATCAGGACAGGGGAGGAGGGCTACACCTTC. Protein sequence: CAIRTGEEGYTF.

The gene calls are TRBV10-3 and TRBJ1-1, with D hard to call. Germline lookup yields CDR1 ENHRY and CDR2 SYGVKD. V lost 3 bases, J lost 0 bases, and 8 bases lay in between. The CDR3 length is 14 residues. The CDR3 sequence is CAISEVKLNTEAFF. For the CDR3, the DNA is TGTGCCATCAGTGAAGTTAAGTTGAACACTGAAGCTTTCTTT.

The CDR3 DNA is TGCGCCAGCAGCCTGGACAGTCCCTCTGGAAACACCATATATTTT. As protein: CASSLDSPSGNTIYF. The chain uses TRBV5-1 and TRBJ1-3; maybe TRBD1 (6 bases). CDR3 size: 15 residues. V shed 4 bases and J shed 0 bases, with 11 bases lying between them. From germline, CDR1 is SGHRS and CDR2 YFSETQ.

The chain recombines TRBV18 with TRBJ2-5; TRBD1 aligns across 7 bases. Germline CDR1 and CDR2: KGHSH and LQKENI. The J segment lost 3 bases and the V segment lost 3 bases, leaving 1 base of the junction unmatched. The CDR3 totals 13 residues. The CDR3 region is CASSPGTEETQYF. The CDR3 region has the DNA TGTGCCAGCTCACCGGGGACAGAAGAGACCCAGTACTTC.

The genes are TRBV11-3 and TRBJ2-3, with 9 bases matching TRBD2. The CDR3 extends over 14 amino acids. With 4 bases clipped from V and 6 bases from J, the junction kept 5 bases outside the gene matches. Germline lookup yields CDR1 SGHNT and CDR2 YENEEA. The CDR3 loop reads CASSSLAGVDTQYF. The CDR3 region has the DNA TGTGCCAGCAGCTCCTTAGCGGGGGTGGATACGCAGTATTTT.

V usage is TRBV9 and J usage is TRBJ1-1; D gene ambiguous. Germline V gene lookup returns CDR1 SGDLS and CDR2 YYNGEE. CDR3 size: 17 residues. V shed 4 bases and J shed 0 bases, with 19 bases lying between them. Here the CDR3 reads CASSPSLGAGMNTEAFF. CDR3 sequence (DNA): TGTGCCAGCAGCCCCTCTCTCGGCGCGGGCATGAACACTGAAGCTTTCTTT.

The V and J genes are TRBV5-1 and TRBJ1-1; D not certain. The CDR3 covers 15 residues. V gave up 0 bases and J gave up 0 bases, with 9 bases separating them. CDR1 is SGHRS and CDR2 is YFSETQ in the germline V gene. The CDR3 is CASSLVGRMNTEAFF. The CDR3 DNA reads TGCGCCAGCAGCTTGGTCGGCAGGATGAACACTGAAGCTTTCTTT.

The V call is TRBV5-1, the J call TRBJ2-2; D may correspond to TRBD1 or TRBD2 (5 bases each). CDR3 length: 16 amino acids. With 0 bases removed from V and 4 bases from J, the gap between germline ends came to 13 bases. Germline assignment: CDR1 SGHRS and CDR2 YFSETQ. The CDR3: CASSLERGASTGELFF. DNA of the CDR3: TGCGCCAGCAGCTTGGAGAGGGGCGCGAGCACCGGGGAGCTGTTTTTT.

The V gene is TRBV29-1, the J gene TRBJ2-3; 10 nucleotides align to TRBD1. V gave up 6 bases and J gave up 3 bases; unmatched junction bases: 12. The CDR3 runs 16 residues. CDR1 is SQVTM, CDR2 ANQGSEA, per germline. The CDR3 protein is CSVAVSGTGATDTQYF. As DNA, the CDR3 is TGCAGCGTCGCTGTGTCTGGGACAGGGGCGACAGATACGCAGTATTTT.

The chain combines TRBV11-2 with TRBJ1-2, with D unclear. The CDR3 contains 14 residues. V dropped 1 base and J dropped 3 bases, with 9 bases sitting between them. The germline V gene has CDR1 SGHAT and CDR2 FQNNGV. This chain's CDR3 is CASSLVVGDYGYTF. CDR3 in DNA: TGTGCCAGCAGCTTAGTTGTTGGGGACTATGGCTACACCTTC. Supplemented by reference TRBV11-2 and TRBJ1-2, the full variable domain reads EAGVAQSPRYKIIEKRQSVAFWCNPISGHATLYWYQQILGQGPKLLIQFQNNGVVDDSQLPKDRFSAERLKGVDSTLKIQPAKLEDSAVYLCASSLVVGDYGYTFGSGTRLTVV.

The chain has TRBV13 and TRBJ2-5; D is undetermined. The ends were cut back, 6 bases at V and 1 base at J, with 9 bases in the middle. The length of the CDR3 is 13 residues. Germline CDR1 PRHDT, CDR2 FYEKMQ (reference sequence). DNA for the CDR3: TGTGCCAGCAGATCCCAGATCCAAGAGACCCAGTACTTC. Amino acid sequence: CASRSQIQETQYF.

This clone was observed a handful of times. This chain uses TRBV19 with TRBJ1-1; no firm D call. Trimming cost V 7 bases and J 1 base, with 10 bases left between them. The CDR3 is 13 amino acids. Germline lookup yields CDR1 LNHDA and CDR2 SQIVND (reference sequence). The chain's CDR3 is CASTSARNTEAFF. The CDR3 DNA reads as TGTGCCAGTACCTCGGCCAGGAACACTGAAGCTTTCTTT. Based on the CDR3 plus reference TRBV19 and TRBJ1-1, the full variable domain is DGGITQSPKYLFRKEGQNVTLSCEQNLNHDAMYWYRQDPGQGLRLIYYSQIVNDFQKGDIAEGYSVSREKKESFPLTVTSAQKNPTAFYLCASTSARNTEAFFGQGTRLTVV.

The chain's CDR3 is CASSLTSVNTEAFF. In nucleotides, the CDR3 is TGTGCCAGCAGCTTAACATCGGTGAACACTGAAGCTTTCTTT. J is TRBJ1-1 and V is TRBV7-3; D remains ambiguous. From germline, CDR1 is SGHTA and CDR2 FQGTGA. This CDR3 spans 14 amino acids. V shed 0 bases and J shed 0 bases, with 5 bases lying between them. The complete variable domain, with remaining parts taken from reference TRBV7-3 and TRBJ1-1, reads GAGVSQTPSNKVTEKGKYVELRCDPISGHTALYWYRQSLGQGPEFLIYFQGTGAADDSGLPNDRFFAVRPEGSVSTLKIQRTERGDSAVYLCASSLTSVNTEAFFGQGTRLTVV.

The rearrangement joins TRBV11-3 to TRBJ1-6; D might be TRBD1 (5 bases). The germline gives CDR1 SGHNT, CDR2 YENEEA. The CDR3 length is 14 residues. V was shortened by 4 bases and J by 7 bases, with 11 bases between the two germline ends. CDR3 protein: CASSSRQFNSPLHF. CDR3 DNA: TGTGCCAGCAGCTCCCGACAGTTCAATTCACCCCTCCACTTT.

The chain combines TRBV18 with TRBJ2-2; 12 positions match TRBD2. The germline gives CDR1 KGHSH, CDR2 LQKENI. V lost 1 base, J lost 1 base, and 4 bases stayed unmatched. CDR3 length: 18 amino acids. CDR3 DNA sequence: TGTGCCAGCTCACCACGAACACTAGCGGGAGGGAACACCGGGGAGCTGTTTTTT. Its translation: CASSPRTLAGGNTGELFF.

Only one count was recorded for this clone. The rearrangement joins TRBV14 to TRBJ2-1, with 11 bases matching TRBD2. This CDR3 comprises 15 residues. Germline CDR1 SGHDN, CDR2 FVKESK. The ends lost 4 bases at V and 7 bases at J; junction bases unmatched: 6. This CDR3 is CASSLQGTSGNEQFF. CDR3 DNA: TGTGCCAGCAGCCTACAAGGGACTAGCGGAAATGAGCAGTTCTTC.

The V gene is TRBV11-2, the J gene TRBJ2-7; 15 bases map to TRBD2. The CDR3 is 17 amino acids. CDR1 is SGHAT and CDR2 is FQNNGV in the germline V gene. With 5 bases clipped from V and 0 bases from J, the junction kept 5 bases outside the gene matches. The CDR3: CASSTGTSGGTSYEQYF. The CDR3 coding sequence is TGTGCCAGCAGCACCGGGACTAGCGGGGGGACCTCCTACGAGCAGTACTTC.

The V call is TRBV6-5, the J call TRBJ2-1; possible D gene TRBD2, 5 bases. Trimming shortened V by 8 bases and J by 7 bases, and 9 bases separated the two germline ends. Germline V CDR1 and CDR2: MNHEY, SVGAGI. This CDR3 region has 11 residues. CDR3 bases: TGTGCCAGCCGACGAGGGAATGAGCAGTTCTTC. Protein product: CASRRGNEQFF.

This clone appeared once. The V call is TRBV6-6, the J call TRBJ2-2; no clear D. With 4 bases removed from V and 3 bases from J, the gap between germline ends came to 3 bases. Germline V gene lookup returns CDR1 MNHNY and CDR2 SVGAGI (reference sequence). The CDR3 runs to 12 residues. CDR3 residues: CASSSYTGELFF. CDR3 nucleotides: TGTGCCAGCAGTTCGTACACCGGGGAGCTGTTTTTT.

The V call is TRBV15, the J call TRBJ2-2; 7 positions match TRBD2. Germline V gene data show CDR1 as LNHNV and CDR2 as YYDKDF (reference sequence). This CDR3 is built from 15 residues. Trimming took 1 base from V and 5 from J; bases not matched to a gene: 4. CDR3 amino acids: CATSRGLAETGELFF. DNA for the CDR3: TGTGCCACCAGCAGAGGGCTAGCGGAGACCGGGGAGCTGTTTTTT.

As for this clone: The same CDR3 also results from other DNA sequences found in this sample. This chain connects TRBV5-1 to TRBJ2-5, with unresolved D. Deletions cut 2 bases from V and 0 bases from J, with 8 bases between. The CDR3 consists of 14 residues. CDR1 is SGHRS and CDR2 is YFSETQ in the germline V gene. As DNA, the CDR3 is TGCGCCAGCAGCTTAAGTGGAAACCAAGAGACCCAGTACTTC. Translated, it gives CASSLSGNQETQYF.

A single count supports this clone. The chain combines TRBV2 with TRBJ2-2; D may be TRBD1 or TRBD2 (5 bases each). Between the trimmed V and J ends, which lost 6 bases and 3 bases, there was a span of 11 bases. Germline V gene lookup returns CDR1 SNHLY and CDR2 FYNNEI. The CDR3 has 14 residues. The CDR3 sequence: CASRGDRDTGELFF. For the CDR3, the DNA is TGTGCCAGCAGAGGGGACCGCGACACCGGGGAGCTGTTTTTT.

The chain joins TRBV5-5 to TRBJ1-6; D gene ambiguous. CDR1 is SGHKS and CDR2 is YYEKEE in the germline V gene (reference sequence). Trimming cost V 4 bases and J 2 bases, with 10 bases left between them. The CDR3 contains 15 residues. In nucleotides, the CDR3 is TGTGCCAGCAGCCCCCTTTCACCCTATAATTCACCCCTCCACTTT. This translates into CASSPLSPYNSPLHF.

The rearrangement uses TRBV4-1 and TRBJ1-2, with 8 nucleotides matching TRBD1. V shed 3 bases and J 3 bases; nucleotides not matched to a gene: 3. CDR1 is MGHRA, CDR2 YSYEKL, per germline. The CDR3 totals 14 residues. The CDR3 nucleotides read TGCGCCAGCAGCCAGGTACAGGGGGACTATGGCTACACCTTC. Translation gives CASSQVQGDYGYTF.